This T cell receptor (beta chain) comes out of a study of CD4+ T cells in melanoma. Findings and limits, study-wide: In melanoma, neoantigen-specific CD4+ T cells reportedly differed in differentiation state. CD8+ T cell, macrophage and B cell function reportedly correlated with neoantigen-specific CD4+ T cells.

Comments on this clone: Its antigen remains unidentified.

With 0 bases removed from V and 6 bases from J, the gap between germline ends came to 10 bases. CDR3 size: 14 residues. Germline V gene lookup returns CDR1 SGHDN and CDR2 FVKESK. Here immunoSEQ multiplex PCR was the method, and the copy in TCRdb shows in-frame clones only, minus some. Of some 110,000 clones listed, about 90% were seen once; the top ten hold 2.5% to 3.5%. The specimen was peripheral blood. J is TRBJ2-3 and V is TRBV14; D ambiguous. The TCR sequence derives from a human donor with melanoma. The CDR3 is CASSQEGIWDTQYF. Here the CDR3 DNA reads TGTGCCAGCAGCCAAGAAGGGATTTGGGATACGCAGTATTTT.